The 20 T cell receptor beta chains given below trace back to one sample, sequenced in a study of spatial heterogeneity in lung cancer. Time point meaning: sample taken at primary tumor resection. A single record per CDR3 protein comes from TCRdb applying MiXCR to the 5' RACE reads. Here the sample spans roughly 2,700 distinct CDR3 sequences, around 19% being singletons. Specimen: normal lung tissue next to the tumor, collected at surgery. These receptors were collected from a male donor with early-stage non-small cell lung cancer.

This clonotype rates as medium-sized (0.01 to 0.1%). The chain joins TRBV7-3 to TRBJ2-7; D is ambiguous. The CDR3 totals 13 residues. Trimming left V 2 bases short and J 2 bases short, with 7 bases between. Germline V CDR1 and CDR2: SGHTA, FQGTGA. CDR3 in DNA: TGTGCCAGCAGCTTAGGACGAACCTACGAGCAGTACTTC. This codes for CASSLGRTYEQYF.

This clonotype is labeled as medium-sized. This rearrangement joins TRBV19 to TRBJ1-4; D is undetermined. This CDR3 has 15 amino acids. Germline V gives CDR1 LNHDA, CDR2 SQIVND (reference sequence). With 3 bases removed from V and 0 bases from J, the gap between germline ends came to 8 bases. CDR3: CASSIRVATNEKLFF. CDR3 nucleotides: TGTGCCAGTAGTATCCGGGTTGCAACTAATGAAAAACTGTTTTTT.

By sample fraction, this clonotype is medium-sized. The V call is TRBV4-2, the J call TRBJ2-1; the D gene is possibly TRBD2 (5 bases). The CDR3 totals 15 residues. The V gene's germline CDR1 is LGHNA and CDR2 YNFKEQ. Trimming stripped 0 bases from V and 9 bases from J, with 15 bases between. The DNA of the CDR3 is TGTGCCAGCAGCCAAGATGAAATACTAGTCGGTGAGCAGTTCTTC. Translating it yields CASSQDEILVGEQFF.

The chain couples TRBV20-1 to TRBJ2-1; D gene uncertain. The CDR3 totals 12 residues. The V gene lost 6 bases and the J gene lost 3 bases, with 9 bases spanning the gap. Germline V lookup: CDR1 DFQATT, CDR2 SNEGSKA (reference sequence). The CDR3 region is CSAPSSYNEQFF. CDR3 DNA: TGCAGTGCCCCGTCTAGCTACAATGAGCAGTTCTTC.

By sample fraction, this clonotype is medium-sized (0.01 to 0.1%). The chain joins TRBV6-5 to TRBJ2-3; TRBD2 matches 10 bases. The V and J ends lost 0 bases and 3 bases, in that order; junction bases with no gene match: 12. Looked up from germline, CDR1 is MNHEY and CDR2 is SVGAGI. The CDR3 has 19 amino acids. For the CDR3, the DNA is TGTGCCAGCAGTTACTCTGCCCTAGCGGGAGACGTCGGGACAGATACGCAGTATTTT. Protein product: CASSYSALAGDVGTDTQYF.

The V gene is TRBV28, the J gene TRBJ2-7; possible D gene TRBD1, 5 bases. CDR3 length equals 16 residues. Trimming stripped 8 bases from V and 0 bases from J, with 20 bases between. Germline CDR1 reads MDHEN; CDR2 reads SYDVKM. CDR3 protein: CASFSYGQDRSYEQYF. The CDR3 bases are TGTGCCAGCTTCTCGTACGGACAAGACCGCTCCTACGAGCAGTACTTC.

This clonotype was seen a few times. The CDR3: CASSLRGHSNQPQHF. The CDR3 DNA reads TGTGCCAGCAGTTTACGCGGACACTCAAATCAGCCCCAGCATTTT. The chain couples TRBV27 to TRBJ1-5, with TRBD1 as a possible D gene (5 bases). CDR1 MNHEY and CDR2 SMNVEV come from the germline V gene (reference sequence). CDR3 length: 15 amino acids. The V end lost 2 bases, the J end lost 4 bases, and 12 bases lay between the germline ends.

This clonotype is termed medium-sized. The genes are TRBV29-1 and TRBJ2-7; TRBD1 agrees at 8 bases. Germline-derived CDR1 and CDR2 are SQVTM and ANQGSEA. This CDR3 region has 15 residues. Trimming took 4 bases from V and 3 from J; bases not matched to a gene: 11. For the CDR3, the DNA is TGCAGCGTTGCAGGATGGGACAGGAACCTCTACGAGCAGTACTTC. Protein product: CSVAGWDRNLYEQYF.

By share, this clonotype ranks as medium-sized (0.01 to 0.1%). The V call is TRBV12-3 or TRBV12-4, the J call TRBJ2-3; 8 bases are shared with TRBD2. This CDR3 comprises 15 residues. Trimming removed 1 base from V and 6 bases from J; junction bases left unmatched: 6. CDR3 in DNA: TGTGCCAGCAGTTTAGTTTCGGGAGGGCCGGATACGCAGTATTTT. Protein product: CASSLVSGGPDTQYF.

With regard to this clonotype: A much larger clonotype is one base distant, so this may be a read error. The V call is TRBV9, the J call TRBJ2-5; no reliable D call. Germline lookup yields CDR1 SGDLS and CDR2 YYNGEE. This CDR3 spans 14 amino acids. The CDR3 loop is CVSSVAGVAETQYF. For the CDR3, the DNA is TGTGTCAGCAGCGTAGCTGGCGTCGCGGAGACCCAGTACTTC.

This clonotype is medium-sized in the sample. The chain joins TRBV3-1 to TRBJ2-2; no definite D call. Germline V gene data show CDR1 as LGHDT and CDR2 as YNNKEL (reference sequence). The CDR3 runs 14 residues. Deletions cut 2 bases from V and 7 bases from J, with 11 bases between. The CDR3 sequence is CASSQLGRVGELFF. The CDR3 DNA reads TGTGCCAGCAGCCAACTCGGACGGGTCGGGGAGCTGTTTTTT.

Note on this clonotype: A much larger clone lies a single base off, so this may be a read error. The genes are TRBV29-1 and TRBJ1-5; D is perhaps TRBD1 (5 bases). This CDR3 has 14 residues. Germline CDR1 reads SQVTM; CDR2 reads ANQGSEA. In DNA, the CDR3 is TGCAGTTACCAGGAGGGGTATGACAATCAGCCCCAGCATTTT. This gives the protein CSYQEGYDNQPQHF.

This clonotype was recorded a few times. The chain links TRBV15 to TRBJ2-7; TRBD1 matches at 11 bases. Germline values: CDR1 LNHNV, CDR2 YYDKDF (reference sequence). This CDR3 comprises 14 residues. V lost 8 bases and J lost 5; bases outside the gene matches: 8. The CDR3 sequence is CATHPGTGGNEQYF. In DNA form, the CDR3 reads TGTGCCACCCATCCCGGGACAGGGGGTAACGAGCAGTACTTC.

Within the sample, this clonotype is medium-sized (0.01 to 0.1%). The J gene is TRBJ2-6, the V gene TRBV5-1, with D tentatively TRBD1 (8 bases). V lost 3 bases and J lost 9, with 16 bases in between. CDR1 and CDR2 (germline): SGHRS, YFSETQ. This CDR3 has 15 amino acids. The CDR3 bases are TGCGCCAGCAGCTCTGTGACAGGGGAGGGCAACGTCCTGACTTTC. Its translation is CASSSVTGEGNVLTF. The entire variable domain, with the rest obtained from reference TRBV5-1 and TRBJ2-6, is as follows: KAGVTQTPRYLIKTRGQQVTLSCSPISGHRSVSWYQQTPGQGLQFLFEYFSETQRNKGNFPGRFSGRQFSNSRSEMNVSTLELGDSALYLCASSSVTGEGNVLTFGAGSRLTVL.

The rearrangement joins TRBV12-3 or TRBV12-4 to TRBJ2-7; TRBD1 is a possible D gene (5 bases). The CDR3 has 15 amino acids. Trimming shortened V by 5 bases and J by 0 bases, and 14 bases separated the two germline ends. DNA of the CDR3: TGTGCCAGCAGTCCGCAGGGTGCGGACTCCTACGAGCAGTACTTC. Translated: CASSPQGADSYEQYF.

In its sample, this clonotype ranks as medium-sized. The chain links TRBV5-4 to TRBJ2-7; TRBD1 might be the D (6 bases). V lost 0 bases and J 4 bases, leaving 14 bases between the germline ends. The CDR3 length is 15 residues. The germline V gene has CDR1 SGHNT and CDR2 YYREEE (reference sequence). The DNA of the CDR3 is TGTGCCAGCAGCTTGGGTCCCGGGACACAGTACGAGCAGTACTTC. Protein sequence: CASSLGPGTQYEQYF.

The chain has TRBV28 and TRBJ2-7; maybe TRBD2 (6 bases). CDR3 length: 12 amino acids. Germline CDR1 is MDHEN and CDR2 is SYDVKM. Trimming left V 4 bases short and J 7 bases short, with 11 bases between. Here the CDR3 DNA reads TGTGCCAGCAGTTCCCACGGGGGAGAGCAGTACTTC. Its translation is CASSSHGGEQYF.

The chain recombines TRBV5-1 with TRBJ2-7, with 9 bases identical to TRBD1. The germline CDR1 and CDR2 sequences are SGHRS and YFSETQ. CDR3 size: 15 residues. The J segment lost 0 bases and the V segment lost 0 bases, leaving 1 base of the junction unmatched. CDR3: CASSLATGGSYEQYF. DNA of the CDR3: TGCGCCAGCAGCTTGGCGACAGGGGGCTCCTACGAGCAGTACTTC.

By frequency in the sample, this clonotype is medium-sized (0.01 to 0.1%). The V and J genes are TRBV7-8 and TRBJ2-4; the D gene could be TRBD1 or TRBD2 (7 bases each). V was shortened by 5 bases and J by 8 bases, with 22 bases between the two germline ends. The CDR3 contains 16 residues. Germline V lookup: CDR1 SGHVS, CDR2 FQNEAQ. CDR3 residues: CASSPGGGPARDIQYF. The CDR3 DNA is TGTGCCAGCAGCCCAGGGGGGGGCCCAGCCAGGGACATTCAGTACTTC.

This chain connects TRBV27 to TRBJ1-3, with 8 bases matching TRBD1. Losses at the gene ends were 8 bases for V and 10 bases for J; bases not matched to a gene: 7. CDR3 length: 12 amino acids. Germline V gene sequence: CDR1 MNHEY, CDR2 SMNVEV (reference sequence). This chain's CDR3 is CASATDRGTIYF. CDR3 in DNA: TGTGCCAGCGCAACCGACAGGGGTACCATATATTTT.